What follows describes a single T cell receptor (beta chain). The data stem from a study of CD8 T cells in Susac syndrome. cDNA came from roughly 0.5 to 1 ug RNA primed by random hexamers. A multiplex approach, immunoSEQ multiplex PCR, amplified TCR beta CDR3 across 54 Vbeta and 13 Jbeta. A single record per CDR3 protein comes from TCRdb applying MiXCR to the immunoSEQ multiplex PCR reads. The sample holds about 300,000 distinct CDR3 sequences, almost 85% seen once. With 5 bases removed from V and 6 bases from J, the gap between germline ends came to 13 bases. CDR3 length equals 14 residues. Germline lookup yields CDR1 SEHNR and CDR2 FQNEAQ (reference sequence). CD8+ and CD4+ T cells from blood underwent TCR beta sequencing, which was carried out in a high-throughput format. It was negative isolation that provided the CD8+ and CD4+ T cells, whereas TEMRA cells were enriched by FACS.

The receptor was derived from a human donor with multiple sclerosis. V gene TRBV7-9 combines with J gene TRBJ2-2; D uncertain. Source material: CD8+ T cells from PBMCs. CDR3 nucleotide sequence: TGTGCCAGCAGCCAAACCCGCCAGCCCGGGGAGCTGTTTTTT. Protein product: CASSQTRQPGELFF. The complete variable domain, with remaining parts taken from reference TRBV7-9 and TRBJ2-2, reads DTGVSQNPRHKITKRGQNVTFRCDPISEHNRLYWYRQTLGQGPEFLTYFQNEAQLEKSRLLSDRFSAERPKGSFSTLEIQRTEQGDSAMYLCASSQTRQPGELFFGEGSRLTVL.